These 29 T cell receptor beta chains originate from one sample sequenced in a study of T-cell reconstitution after alpha-beta-depleted transplantation in children. Preparation of the TCRbeta library involved a method that used unique molecular identifiers. TCRdb independently ran MiXCR on the PCR reads; one entry per CDR3 protein. The sample carries about 270,000 distinct CDR3 sequences, 9.9% recorded once. Material: PBMCs from the stem cell graft donor, obtained from the stem cell graft. These TCRs come from a human donor who donated a stem cell graft to a child with SCID.

The chain employs TRBV2 and TRBJ1-2; TRBD1 matches 7 bases. After removal of 6 bases from V and 5 bases from J, the junction contained 9 bases not matched to a gene. CDR3 size: 14 residues. Germline CDR1 is SNHLY and CDR2 is FYNNEI. CDR3 protein: CASRETGTVYGYTF. As DNA, the CDR3 is TGTGCCAGCAGGGAGACCGGGACAGTATATGGCTACACCTTC.

Concerning this clonotype itself: This clone may be a read error of a much larger clone one base away. The J gene is TRBJ2-2, the V gene TRBV24-1; 10 nucleotides agree with TRBD2. The CDR3 sequence is 14 residues long. The germline V gene encodes CDR1 KGHDR and CDR2 SFDVKD. CDR3 bases: TGTGCCACCAGTGGACTAGCGGGCACCGTGGAGCTGTTTTTT. The encoded protein is CATSGLAGTVELFF.

This clonotype showed up just a few times. The genes are TRBV12-3 or TRBV12-4 and TRBJ1-2; D might be TRBD1 (6 bases). V was shortened by 3 bases and J by 2 bases, with 19 bases between the two germline ends. CDR3 length: 17 amino acids. The CDR3 nucleotides are TGTGCCAGCAGTTTCACATTGGACAGTAAAACAAACTATGGCTACACCTTC. It yields the protein CASSFTLDSKTNYGYTF.

This clonotype was detected only a few times. The chain recombines TRBV5-1 with TRBJ1-4; no clear D. Germline CDR1 is SGHRS and CDR2 is YFSETQ. V was trimmed by 4 bases and J by 0 bases, leaving 7 bases between them. The CDR3 has 14 amino acids. CDR3 bases: TGCGCCAGCAGCGAGGATACAACTAATGAAAAACTGTTTTTT. Protein: CASSEDTTNEKLFF.

This clonotype appeared a few times. This chain links TRBV3-1 with TRBJ1-5; D is possibly TRBD1 (6 bases). Between the trimmed V and J ends, which lost 1 base and 4 bases, there was a span of 11 bases. Germline values: CDR1 LGHDT, CDR2 YNNKEL (reference sequence). This CDR3 has 15 amino acids. The CDR3 here is CASSQGSGANQPQHF. CDR3 DNA: TGTGCCAGCAGCCAAGGATCAGGGGCAAATCAGCCCCAGCATTTT.

This clonotype was found a few times. The chain uses TRBV6-5 and TRBJ2-3; D unclear. The CDR3 length is 12 residues. CDR1 is MNHEY, CDR2 SVGAGI, per germline. The V gene lost 2 bases and the J gene lost 5 bases, with 5 bases spanning the gap. CDR3 sequence: CASSYPLDTQYF. In DNA, the CDR3 is TGTGCCAGCAGTTACCCACTAGATACGCAGTATTTT.

The chain uses TRBV12-3 or TRBV12-4 and TRBJ1-2; no clear D. Trimming cost V 9 bases and J 4 bases, with 15 bases left between them. This CDR3 comprises 13 residues. CDR3 region: CASRNGPGYGYTF. The CDR3 bases are TGTGCCAGTCGAAATGGCCCGGGCTATGGCTACACCTTC.

A few counts support this clonotype. The V gene is TRBV5-1, the J gene TRBJ2-7, with 9 positions matching TRBD1. This CDR3 comprises 14 residues. V shed 0 bases, J shed 2 bases, and the junction held 0 bases outside the gene matches. Germline V CDR1 and CDR2: SGHRS, YFSETQ. The CDR3 loop reads CASSLGDRAYEQYF. CDR3 in DNA: TGCGCCAGCAGCTTGGGGGACAGGGCCTACGAGCAGTACTTC.

The chain couples TRBV20-1 to TRBJ2-5; TRBD1 or TRBD2 may be the D gene (5 bases each). V dropped 6 bases and J dropped 1 base, with 9 bases sitting between them. The CDR3 extends over 12 amino acids. CDR1 and CDR2 from the germline V gene are DFQATT and SNEGSKA (reference sequence). The CDR3 region has the DNA TGCAGTGCCGAGAGGGGCCAAGAGACCCAGTACTTC. This codes for CSAERGQETQYF.

V usage is TRBV7-3 and J usage is TRBJ1-2; 7 positions match TRBD1. This CDR3 region has 13 residues. The V gene end was trimmed by 3 bases and the J gene end by 7 bases; junction bases not matched to a gene: 5. Germline assignment: CDR1 SGHTA and CDR2 FQGTGA. For the CDR3, the DNA is TGTGCCAGCAGCTTCGACAGGGCGGCTGGCTACACCTTC. Translation gives CASSFDRAAGYTF.

This chain links TRBV6-5 with TRBJ2-7; 12 positions agree with TRBD1. The CDR3 length is 17 residues. J gave up 5 bases and V 4 bases, and 12 bases lay outside the gene matches. Looked up from germline, CDR1 is MNHEY and CDR2 is SVGAGI. The CDR3 bases are TGTGCCAGCAGTTTCGACCGGGACAGGGGGCTCCGCGACGAGCAGTACTTC. Protein: CASSFDRDRGLRDEQYF.

This clonotype was counted between two and nine times. V is TRBV5-5 and J is TRBJ2-1, with D tentatively TRBD2 (5 bases). In germline, CDR1 is SGHKS, CDR2 YYEKEE (reference sequence). The CDR3 sequence is 13 residues long. V lost 3 bases and J lost 4, with 8 bases in between. The CDR3 loop reads CASSSGIYNEQFF. CDR3 nucleotide sequence: TGTGCCAGCAGCTCCGGGATTTACAATGAGCAGTTCTTC.

The CDR3 protein is CASSQTGLNTGELFF. CDR3 nucleotide sequence: TGTGCCAGTAGTCAGACAGGTTTGAACACCGGGGAGCTGTTTTTT. This rearrangement joins TRBV19 to TRBJ2-2; a weak D match, TRBD1 (6 bases). Germline V CDR1 and CDR2: LNHDA, SQIVND (reference sequence). Trimming removed 5 bases at V and 1 base at J, with 11 bases between. This CDR3 has 15 amino acids.

This clonotype has a handful of counts. The chain couples TRBV4-2 to TRBJ2-1, with TRBD2 as a possible D gene (7 bases). V lost 2 bases and J lost 7, with 21 bases in between. This CDR3 is built from 17 residues. Per germline, CDR1 LGHNA and CDR2 YNFKEQ. As DNA, the CDR3 is TGTGCCAGCAGCCAACCCCGACTAGAGGGGGGGCGAAATGAGCAGTTCTTC. The encoded protein is CASSQPRLEGGRNEQFF.

The table lists this clonotype with many counts. V and J are TRBV4-2 and TRBJ2-6; D may be TRBD1 (5 bases). The CDR3 is made up of 17 amino acids. V gave up 6 bases and J gave up 0 bases, with 15 bases separating them. Germline CDR1 is LGHNA and CDR2 is YNFKEQ. CDR3 nucleotides: TGTGCCAGCAGGCCAGGGATCTCAAACTCTGGGGCCAACGTCCTGACTTTC. The encoded protein is CASRPGISNSGANVLTF.

The table lists this clonotype with a few counts. CDR3: CASSLDMVSHTEAFF. In DNA form, the CDR3 reads TGTGCCAGCAGCTTAGATATGGTCTCGCACACTGAAGCTTTCTTT. The chain employs TRBV7-6 and TRBJ1-1; no clear D gene. In germline, CDR1 is SGHVS, CDR2 FNYEAQ. V lost 1 base, J lost 3 bases, and 12 bases lay in between. The CDR3 length is 15 residues.

The rearrangement uses TRBV2 and TRBJ2-3; TRBD2 is a possible D gene (6 bases). The V and J ends lost 2 bases and 1 base respectively, with 16 bases between them. The CDR3 contains 17 residues. Germline V CDR1 and CDR2: SNHLY, FYNNEI. CDR3 amino acids: CASSEPGLAYGTDTQYF. As DNA, the CDR3 is TGTGCCAGCAGTGAACCGGGACTTGCCTACGGCACAGATACGCAGTATTTT.

This clonotype was seen at least ten times. The chain carries TRBV29-1 and TRBJ2-4; D gene ambiguous. Per germline, CDR1 SQVTM and CDR2 ANQGSEA. V was shortened by 3 bases and J by 2 bases, with 8 bases between the two germline ends. This CDR3 has 13 residues. The CDR3 is CSVDPGTKNIQYF. The CDR3 DNA reads TGCAGCGTTGACCCCGGTACCAAAAACATTCAGTACTTC.

This clonotype turned up a few times. The chain employs TRBV14 and TRBJ2-5; D not certain. The CDR3 totals 12 residues. Deletions cut 0 bases from V and 6 bases from J, with 5 bases between. CDR1 is SGHDN, CDR2 FVKESK, per germline. The CDR3 DNA sequence: TGTGCCAGCAGCCAAGATTGGCAGACCCAGTACTTC. Translating it yields CASSQDWQTQYF. Drawing the rest from reference TRBV14 and TRBJ2-5, the complete variable domain is EAGVTQFPSHSVIEKGQTVTLRCDPISGHDNLYWYRRVMGKEIKFLLHFVKESKQDESGMPNNRFLAERTGGTYSTLKVQPAELEDSGVYFCASSQDWQTQYFGPGTRLLVL.

The chain joins TRBV12-3 or TRBV12-4 to TRBJ2-1, with D possibly being TRBD2 (5 bases). The CDR3 runs 15 residues. Trimming cost V 6 bases and J 2 bases, with 14 bases left between them. In DNA, the CDR3 is TGTGCCAGCAGCCCTCACGCGGGCGCCTACAATGAGCAGTTCTTC. It encodes CASSPHAGAYNEQFF.

This clonotype was seen at least ten times. DNA for the CDR3: TGTGCCAGCAGCCCCAGTGGGATAGCGGGGAATGGCTACACCTTC. This gives the protein CASSPSGIAGNGYTF. The rearrangement links TRBV7-8 to TRBJ1-2; the D is unclear. V was clipped by 5 bases and J by 6 bases, with 19 bases between them. Germline-derived CDR1 and CDR2 are SGHVS and FQNEAQ. The CDR3 is made up of 15 amino acids.

This clonotype appeared many times. The J gene is TRBJ2-1, the V gene TRBV20-1; possibly TRBD1 for D (6 bases). The V end was cut by 3 bases, the J end by 6 bases, with 15 bases between. The CDR3 has 14 amino acids. Germline CDR1 and CDR2: DFQATT and SNEGSKA (reference sequence). In DNA, the CDR3 is TGCAGTGCTAGCTCAGGGGCTGGAATCAATGAGCAGTTCTTC. Its translation: CSASSGAGINEQFF.

This clonotype was counted at least ten times. The V and J genes are TRBV12-3 or TRBV12-4 and TRBJ2-3; 9 nucleotides line up with TRBD1. The CDR3 covers 16 residues. Germline trimming cut 4 bases from V and 7 bases from J; bases unmatched to any gene: 12. The CDR3 sequence is CASSYRAGTGRNTQYF. CDR3 DNA: TGTGCCAGCAGTTACCGGGCGGGGACAGGGAGAAATACGCAGTATTTT.

This clonotype was detected only a few times. This chain links TRBV10-3 with TRBJ2-3; 9 bases are shared with TRBD2. From germline, CDR1 is ENHRY and CDR2 SYGVKD. Trimming cost V 0 bases and J 2 bases; bases outside gene matches: 12. The CDR3 is 19 amino acids. The CDR3, as DNA: TGTGCCATCAGTGAGTCGACACTAGCGAGCGGGGGGTCCACAGATACGCAGTATTTT. Its protein is CAISESTLASGGSTDTQYF.

The sample holds a few counts of this clonotype. This chain links TRBV10-3 with TRBJ2-2; possibly TRBD1 for D (5 bases). V was clipped by 0 bases and J by 4 bases, with 12 bases between them. CDR1 and CDR2 from the germline V gene are ENHRY and SYGVKD. The CDR3 is 16 amino acids. CDR3 nucleotide sequence: TGTGCCATCAGTGAGTCGCCAGGGCCCCCCACCGGGGAGCTGTTTTTT. It yields the protein CAISESPGPPTGELFF.

The V gene is TRBV20-1, the J gene TRBJ2-3, with no clear D. The CDR3 loop spans 15 amino acids. Germline V lookup: CDR1 DFQATT, CDR2 SNEGSKA (reference sequence). V was cut by 5 bases and J by 0 bases, with 15 bases left in between. CDR3 sequence (DNA): TGCAGTGCTCAGAAAGGGCCCTCTAGCACAGATACGCAGTATTTT. Translating gives CSAQKGPSSTDTQYF.

The table lists this clonotype with a few counts. The chain couples TRBV10-3 to TRBJ2-5; 7 bases match TRBD1. CDR3 length: 13 residues. V dropped 10 bases and J dropped 4; count of bases not matched to a gene: 9. Per germline, CDR1 ENHRY and CDR2 SYGVKD. The DNA of the CDR3 is TGTGCCAGTAACAGGGGACCGGGAGAGACCCAGTACTTC. Encoded protein: CASNRGPGETQYF.

The chain is built from TRBV3-1 and TRBJ1-1; maybe TRBD1 (5 bases). The CDR3 runs 14 residues. The germline V gene encodes CDR1 LGHDT and CDR2 YNNKEL (reference sequence). V dropped 3 bases and J dropped 1 base, with 9 bases sitting between them. CDR3 sequence (DNA): TGTGCCAGCAGCCACACGGGACCGAACACTGAAGCTTTCTTT. Translation: CASSHTGPNTEAFF.

This clonotype was seen at least ten times. The rearrangement joins TRBV5-1 to TRBJ1-1; perhaps TRBD1 as D (5 bases). Trimming removed 6 bases at V and 2 bases at J, with 20 bases between. Germline CDR1 reads SGHRS; CDR2 reads YFSETQ. This CDR3 comprises 16 residues. The CDR3 region has the DNA TGCGCCAGCAAGGCGGGCCCGGGGCTAGGAAACACTGAAGCTTTCTTT. Translated, it gives CASKAGPGLGNTEAFF.